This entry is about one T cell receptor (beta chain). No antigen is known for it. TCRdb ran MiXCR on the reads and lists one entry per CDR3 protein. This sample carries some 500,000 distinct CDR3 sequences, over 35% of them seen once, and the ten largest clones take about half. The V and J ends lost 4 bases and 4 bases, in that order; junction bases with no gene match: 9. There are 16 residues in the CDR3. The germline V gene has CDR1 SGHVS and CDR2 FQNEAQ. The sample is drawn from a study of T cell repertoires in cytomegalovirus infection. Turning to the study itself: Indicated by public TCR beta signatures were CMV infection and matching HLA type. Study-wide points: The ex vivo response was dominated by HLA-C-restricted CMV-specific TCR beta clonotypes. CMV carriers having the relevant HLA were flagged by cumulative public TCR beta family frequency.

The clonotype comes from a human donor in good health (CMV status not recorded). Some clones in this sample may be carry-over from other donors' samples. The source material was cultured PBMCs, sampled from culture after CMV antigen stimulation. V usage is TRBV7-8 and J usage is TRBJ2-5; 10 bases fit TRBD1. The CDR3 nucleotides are TGTGCCAGCAGCTCCCGGGACAGGGGACTCGGAGAGACCCAGTACTTC. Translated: CASSSRDRGLGETQYF.